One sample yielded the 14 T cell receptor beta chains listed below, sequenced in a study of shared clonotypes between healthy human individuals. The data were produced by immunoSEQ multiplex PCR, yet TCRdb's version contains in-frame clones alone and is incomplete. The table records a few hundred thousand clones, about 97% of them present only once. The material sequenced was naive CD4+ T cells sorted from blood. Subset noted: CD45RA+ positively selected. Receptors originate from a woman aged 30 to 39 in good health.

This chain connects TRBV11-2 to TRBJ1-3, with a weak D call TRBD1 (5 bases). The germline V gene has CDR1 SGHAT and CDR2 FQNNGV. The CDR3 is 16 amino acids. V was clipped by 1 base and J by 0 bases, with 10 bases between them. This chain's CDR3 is CASSLVGHGSGNTIYF. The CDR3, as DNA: TGTGCCAGCAGCTTAGTCGGACACGGCTCTGGAAACACCATATATTTT.

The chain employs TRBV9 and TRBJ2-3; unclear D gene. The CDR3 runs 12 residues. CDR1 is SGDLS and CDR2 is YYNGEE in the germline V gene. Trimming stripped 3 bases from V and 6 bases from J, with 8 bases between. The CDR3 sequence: CASSAAEDTQYF. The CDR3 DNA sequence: TGTGCCAGCAGCGCAGCTGAGGATACGCAGTATTTT.

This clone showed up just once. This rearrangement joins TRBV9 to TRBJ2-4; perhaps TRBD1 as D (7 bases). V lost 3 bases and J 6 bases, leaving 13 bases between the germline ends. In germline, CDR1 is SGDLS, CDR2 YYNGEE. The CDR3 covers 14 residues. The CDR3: CASSAPGGGNIQYF. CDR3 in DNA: TGTGCCAGCAGCGCCCCAGGGGGAGGAAACATTCAGTACTTC.

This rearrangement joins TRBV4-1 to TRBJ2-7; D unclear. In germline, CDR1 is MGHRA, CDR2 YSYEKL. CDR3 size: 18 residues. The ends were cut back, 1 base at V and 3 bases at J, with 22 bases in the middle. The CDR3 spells CASSQVRAGLLLFYEQYF. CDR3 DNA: TGCGCCAGCAGCCAAGTAAGGGCAGGCCTCCTGCTATTCTACGAGCAGTACTTC.

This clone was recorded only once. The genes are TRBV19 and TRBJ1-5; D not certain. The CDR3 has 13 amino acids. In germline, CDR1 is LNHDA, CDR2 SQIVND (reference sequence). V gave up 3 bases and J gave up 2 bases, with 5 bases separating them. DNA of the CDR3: TGTGCCAGTAGTATGCAGGGCAATCAGCCCCAGCATTTT. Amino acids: CASSMQGNQPQHF.

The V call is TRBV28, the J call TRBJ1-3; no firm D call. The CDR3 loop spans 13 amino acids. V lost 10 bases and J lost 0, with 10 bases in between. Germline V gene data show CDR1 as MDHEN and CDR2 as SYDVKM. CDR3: CATAWGSGNTIYF. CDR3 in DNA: TGTGCCACCGCGTGGGGCTCTGGAAACACCATATATTTT.

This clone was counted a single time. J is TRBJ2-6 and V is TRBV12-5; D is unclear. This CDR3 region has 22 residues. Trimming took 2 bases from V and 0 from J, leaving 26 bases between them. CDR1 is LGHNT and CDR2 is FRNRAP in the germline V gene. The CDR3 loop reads CASGLFPPWVGNLSSGANVLTF. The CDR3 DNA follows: TGTGCTAGTGGTTTGTTCCCGCCGTGGGTGGGGAACTTAAGCTCTGGGGCCAACGTCCTGACTTTC.

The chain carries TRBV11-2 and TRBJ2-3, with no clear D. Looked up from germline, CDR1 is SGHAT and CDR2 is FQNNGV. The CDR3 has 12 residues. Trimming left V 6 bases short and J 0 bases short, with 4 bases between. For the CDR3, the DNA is TGTGCCAGCAGGTTAAGCACAGATACGCAGTATTTT. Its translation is CASRLSTDTQYF.

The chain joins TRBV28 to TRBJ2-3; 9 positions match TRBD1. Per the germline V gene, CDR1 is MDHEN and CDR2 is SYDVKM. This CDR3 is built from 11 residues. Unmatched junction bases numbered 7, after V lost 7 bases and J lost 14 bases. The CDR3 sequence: CASTTDRGRYF. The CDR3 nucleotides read TGTGCCAGCACCACGGACAGGGGACGGTATTTT.

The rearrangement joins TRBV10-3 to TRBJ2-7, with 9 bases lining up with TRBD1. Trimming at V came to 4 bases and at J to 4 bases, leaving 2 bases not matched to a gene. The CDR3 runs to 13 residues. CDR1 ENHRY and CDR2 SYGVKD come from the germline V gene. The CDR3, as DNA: TGTGCCATCAGTGTTGGACAGGGGTACGAGCAGTACTTC. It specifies CAISVGQGYEQYF.

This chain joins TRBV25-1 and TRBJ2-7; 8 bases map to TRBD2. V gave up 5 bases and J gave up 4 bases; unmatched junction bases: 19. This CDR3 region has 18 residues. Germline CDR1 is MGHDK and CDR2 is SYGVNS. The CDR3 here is CASSTRRSQAGVGYEQYF. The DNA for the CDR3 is TGTGCCAGCAGTACTAGGCGATCCCAAGCGGGAGTTGGTTACGAGCAGTACTTC.

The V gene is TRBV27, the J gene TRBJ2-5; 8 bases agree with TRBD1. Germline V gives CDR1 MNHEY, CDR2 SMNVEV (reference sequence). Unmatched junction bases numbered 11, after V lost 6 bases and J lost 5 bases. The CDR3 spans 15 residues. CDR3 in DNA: TGTGCCAGCAGGAGACAGGGGCTAGGGGGGGAGACCCAGTACTTC. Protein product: CASRRQGLGGETQYF.

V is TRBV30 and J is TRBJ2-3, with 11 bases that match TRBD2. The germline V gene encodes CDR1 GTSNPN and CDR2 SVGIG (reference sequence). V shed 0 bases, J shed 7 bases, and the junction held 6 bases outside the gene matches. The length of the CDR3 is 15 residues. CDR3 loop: CAWSVTSGRANTQYF. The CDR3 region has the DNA TGTGCCTGGAGTGTAACTAGCGGGAGAGCTAATACGCAGTATTTT.

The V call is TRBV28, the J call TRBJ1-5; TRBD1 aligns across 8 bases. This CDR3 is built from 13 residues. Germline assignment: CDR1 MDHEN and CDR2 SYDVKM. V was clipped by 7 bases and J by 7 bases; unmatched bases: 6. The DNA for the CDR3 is TGTGCCAGCAATGACAGGGGCGGGCAGCCCCAGCATTTT. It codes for CASNDRGGQPQHF.